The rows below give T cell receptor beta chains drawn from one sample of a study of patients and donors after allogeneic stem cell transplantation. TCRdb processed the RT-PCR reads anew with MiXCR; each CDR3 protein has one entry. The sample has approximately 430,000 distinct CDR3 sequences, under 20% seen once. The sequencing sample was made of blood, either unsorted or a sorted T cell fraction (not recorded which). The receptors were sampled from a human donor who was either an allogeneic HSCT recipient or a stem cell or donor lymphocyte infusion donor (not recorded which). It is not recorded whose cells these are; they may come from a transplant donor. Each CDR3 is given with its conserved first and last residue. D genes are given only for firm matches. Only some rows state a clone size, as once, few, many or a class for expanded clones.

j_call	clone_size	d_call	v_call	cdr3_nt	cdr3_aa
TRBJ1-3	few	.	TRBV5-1	TGCGCCAGCAGCACGGGAGTTGCCGGGCGTGGAAACACCATATATTTT	CASSTGVAGRGNTIYF
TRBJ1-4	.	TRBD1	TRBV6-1	TGTGCCAGCAGTACCCCGGGACAGGGGGCCTACAATGAAAAACCGTTTTTT	CASSTPGQGAYNEKPFF
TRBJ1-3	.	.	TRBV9	TGTGCCAGCAGCCCTAATTCTGAAACTGGAAACACCATATATTTT	CASSPNSETGNTIYF
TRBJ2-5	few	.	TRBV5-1	TGCGCCAGCAGGGCTAGCGCACAAGAGACCCAGTACTTC	CASRASAQETQYF
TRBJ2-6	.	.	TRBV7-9	TGTGCCAGCAGCTTACCCTGGTCTGGGGCCAACGTCCTGACTTTC	CASSLPWSGANVLTF
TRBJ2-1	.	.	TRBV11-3	TGTGCCAGCAGCGGGGGCCGGAGTAGCAGGAACAATGAGCAGTTCTTC	CASSGGRSSRNNEQFF
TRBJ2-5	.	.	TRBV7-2	TGTGCCAGCAGCTTATTTGGAAATTCGGGAGAGACCCAGTACTTC	CASSLFGNSGETQYF
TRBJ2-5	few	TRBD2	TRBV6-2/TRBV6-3	TGTGCCAGCACTAGCGGGAGGGCCGTGGAGACCCAGTACTTC	CASTSGRAVETQYF
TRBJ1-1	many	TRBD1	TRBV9	TGTGCCAGCAGCACCCGGACAGGGGCAAACACTGAAGCTTTCTTT	CASSTRTGANTEAFF
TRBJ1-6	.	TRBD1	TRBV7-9	TGTGCCAGCAGCTTAGGACAGGGGGAATCACCCCTCCACTTT	CASSLGQGESPLHF
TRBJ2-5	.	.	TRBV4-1	TGCGCCAGCAGCCAAGATGCTAGGGCTGAAGAGACCCAGTACTTC	CASSQDARAEETQYF
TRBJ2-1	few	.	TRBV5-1	TGCGCCAGCAGGCGACCCTCCTACAATGAGCAGTTCTTC	CASRRPSYNEQFF
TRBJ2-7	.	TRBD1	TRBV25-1	TGTGCCAGCAGTGACAGGACAGGGAATCCCCACGGCGAGCAGTACTTC	CASSDRTGNPHGEQYF
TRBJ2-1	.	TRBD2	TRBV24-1	TGTGCCACCAGTGATGGGGGACTAGCGGGCGGAGAGCAGTTCTTC	CATSDGGLAGGEQFF
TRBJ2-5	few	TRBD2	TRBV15	TGTGCCACCAGCAGAGGACTAGCGGGCCGCCAAGAGACCCAGTACTTC	CATSRGLAGRQETQYF
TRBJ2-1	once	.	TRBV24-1	TGTGCCACCAGTGATTTAAGAAGGGGGAACTCCTACAATGAGCAGTTCTTC	CATSDLRRGNSYNEQFF
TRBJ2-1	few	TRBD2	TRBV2	TGTGCCAGCAGACCGCGGGAGGGACCCTACAATGAGCAGTTCTTC	CASRPREGPYNEQFF
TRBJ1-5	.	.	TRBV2	TGTGCCAGCAAGAAGAGTGAACAGGGAAATCAGCCCCAGCATTTT	CASKKSEQGNQPQHF
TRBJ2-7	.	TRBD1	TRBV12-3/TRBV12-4	TGTGCCAGCAGTTTAAGGCGTCAGGGGGCTGGCGAGCAGTACTTC	CASSLRRQGAGEQYF
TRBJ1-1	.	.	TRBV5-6	TGTGCCAGCAGGGCGCCTTACAGTGGCGGTTGGGGGACTGAAGCTTTCTTT	CASRAPYSGGWGTEAFF
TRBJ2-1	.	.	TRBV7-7	TGTGCCAGCAGACTAGAGCCCGAGCAGTTCTTC	CASRLEPEQFF
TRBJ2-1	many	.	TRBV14	TGTGCCAGCAGCTTTTACACAGGGCGGAGCTCCTACAATGAGCAGTTCTTC	CASSFYTGRSSYNEQFF
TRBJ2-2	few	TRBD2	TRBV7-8	TGTGCCAGCAGCCGACACCCTACCCGGACTAGAGTCGGGGCCGGGGAGCTGTTTTTT	CASSRHPTRTRVGAGELFF
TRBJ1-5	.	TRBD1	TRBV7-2	TGTGCCAGCAGCTTAGTCGGGACAGGGGTTAATCAGCCCCAGCATTTT	CASSLVGTGVNQPQHF
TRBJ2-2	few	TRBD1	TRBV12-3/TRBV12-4	TGTGCCAGCAGAGAACAGGGGGGCACCGGGGAGCTGTTTTTT	CASREQGGTGELFF